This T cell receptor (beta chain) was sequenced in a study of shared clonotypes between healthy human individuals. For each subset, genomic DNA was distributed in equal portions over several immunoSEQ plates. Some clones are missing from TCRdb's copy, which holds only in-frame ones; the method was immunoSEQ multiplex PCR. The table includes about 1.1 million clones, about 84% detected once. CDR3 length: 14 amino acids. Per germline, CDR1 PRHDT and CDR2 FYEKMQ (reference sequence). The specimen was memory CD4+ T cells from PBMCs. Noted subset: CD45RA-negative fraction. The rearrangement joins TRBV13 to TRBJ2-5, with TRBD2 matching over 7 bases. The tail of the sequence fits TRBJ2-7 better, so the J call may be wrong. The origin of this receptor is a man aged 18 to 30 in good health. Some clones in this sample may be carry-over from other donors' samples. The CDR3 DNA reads TGTGCCAGCAGCTTAGGAGGGAGGGCCTACGAGCAGTACTTC. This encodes CASSLGGRAYEQYF.